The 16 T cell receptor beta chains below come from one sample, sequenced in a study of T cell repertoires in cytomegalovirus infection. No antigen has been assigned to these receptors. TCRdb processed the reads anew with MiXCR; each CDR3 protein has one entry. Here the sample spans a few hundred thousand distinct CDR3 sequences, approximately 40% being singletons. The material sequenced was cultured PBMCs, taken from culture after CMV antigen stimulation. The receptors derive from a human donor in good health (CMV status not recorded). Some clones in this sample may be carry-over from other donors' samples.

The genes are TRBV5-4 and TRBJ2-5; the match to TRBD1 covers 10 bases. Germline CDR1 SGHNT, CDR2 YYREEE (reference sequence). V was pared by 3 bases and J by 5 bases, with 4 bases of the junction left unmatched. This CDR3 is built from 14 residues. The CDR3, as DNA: TGTGCCAGCAGCTCGGGACAGGGGCGCGAGACCCAGTACTTC. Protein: CASSSGQGRETQYF.

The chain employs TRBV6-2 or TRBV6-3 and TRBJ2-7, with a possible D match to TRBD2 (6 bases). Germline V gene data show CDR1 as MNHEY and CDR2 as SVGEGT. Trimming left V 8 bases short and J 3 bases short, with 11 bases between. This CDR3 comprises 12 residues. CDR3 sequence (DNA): TGTGCCAGCCTTAGCGGAGGCTACGAGCAGTACTTC. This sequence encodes CASLSGGYEQYF.

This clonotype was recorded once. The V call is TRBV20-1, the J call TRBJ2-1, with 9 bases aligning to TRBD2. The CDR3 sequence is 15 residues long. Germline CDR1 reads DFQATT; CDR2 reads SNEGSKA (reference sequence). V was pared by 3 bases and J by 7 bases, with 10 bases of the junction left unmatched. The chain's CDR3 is CSASSGRGGLNEQFF. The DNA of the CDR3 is TGCAGTGCTAGTTCTGGGCGGGGGGGCCTGAATGAGCAGTTCTTC.

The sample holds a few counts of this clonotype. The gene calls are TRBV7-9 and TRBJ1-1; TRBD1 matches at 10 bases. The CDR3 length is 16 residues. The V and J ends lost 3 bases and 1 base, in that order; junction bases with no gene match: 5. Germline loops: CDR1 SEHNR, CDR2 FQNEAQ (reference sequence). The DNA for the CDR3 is TGTGCCAGCAGCTTCGGGACAGGGGTTACGAACACTGAAGCTTTCTTT. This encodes CASSFGTGVTNTEAFF. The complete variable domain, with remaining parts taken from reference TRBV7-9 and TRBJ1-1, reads DTGVSQNPRHKITKRGQNVTFRCDPISEHNRLYWYRQTLGQGPEFLTYFQNEAQLEKSRLLSDRFSAERPKGSFSTLEIQRTEQGDSAMYLCASSFGTGVTNTEAFFGQGTRLTVV.

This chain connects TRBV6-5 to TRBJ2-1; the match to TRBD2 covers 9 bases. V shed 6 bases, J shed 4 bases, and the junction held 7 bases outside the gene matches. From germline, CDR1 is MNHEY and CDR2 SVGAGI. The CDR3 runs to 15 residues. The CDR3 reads CASRPGLAFYNEQFF. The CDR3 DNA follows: TGTGCCAGCAGACCGGGACTAGCCTTTTACAATGAGCAGTTCTTC.

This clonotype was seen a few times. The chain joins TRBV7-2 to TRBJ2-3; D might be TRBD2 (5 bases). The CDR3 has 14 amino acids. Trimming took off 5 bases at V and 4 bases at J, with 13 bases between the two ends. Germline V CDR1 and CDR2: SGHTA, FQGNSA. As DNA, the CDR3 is TGTGCCAGCAGCCCTCTCCGGGGAGCAGATACGCAGTATTTT. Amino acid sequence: CASSPLRGADTQYF.

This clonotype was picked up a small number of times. The CDR3 nucleotides are TGTGCCAGCTCCCCAACCCACTCTGGGGCCAACGTCCTGACTTTC. Translation: CASSPTHSGANVLTF. The J gene is TRBJ2-6, the V gene TRBV7-2; unclear D gene. The CDR3 has 15 residues. The V and J ends lost 8 bases and 0 bases respectively, with 11 bases between them. In germline, CDR1 is SGHTA, CDR2 FQGNSA.

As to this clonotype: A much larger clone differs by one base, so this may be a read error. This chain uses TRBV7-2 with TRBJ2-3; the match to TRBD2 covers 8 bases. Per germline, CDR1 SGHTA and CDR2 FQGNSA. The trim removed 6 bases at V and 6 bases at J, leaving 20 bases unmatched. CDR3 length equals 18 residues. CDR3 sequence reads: CASRPGLVGVRVVDTQYF. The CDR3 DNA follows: TGTGCCAGCAGACCGGGACTAGTGGGAGTGAGGGTGGTTGATACGCAGTATTTT.

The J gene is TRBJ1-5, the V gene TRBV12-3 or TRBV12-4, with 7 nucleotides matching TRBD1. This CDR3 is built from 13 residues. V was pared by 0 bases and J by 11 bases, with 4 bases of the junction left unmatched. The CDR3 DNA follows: TGTGCCAGCAGTTTAGCCTCAGGACAGGCCCAGCATTTT. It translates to CASSLASGQAQHF.

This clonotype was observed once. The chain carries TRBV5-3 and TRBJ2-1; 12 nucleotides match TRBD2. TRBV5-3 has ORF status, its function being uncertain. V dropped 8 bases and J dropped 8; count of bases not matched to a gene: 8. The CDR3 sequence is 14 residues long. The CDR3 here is CASSGLAGGHEQFF. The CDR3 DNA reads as TGTGCCAGCAGTGGGCTAGCGGGAGGGCATGAGCAGTTCTTC.

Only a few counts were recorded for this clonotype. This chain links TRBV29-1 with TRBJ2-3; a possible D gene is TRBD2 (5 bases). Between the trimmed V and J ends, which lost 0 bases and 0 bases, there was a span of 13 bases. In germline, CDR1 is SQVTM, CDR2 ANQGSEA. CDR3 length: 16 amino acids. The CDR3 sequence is CSVEDREGVSTDTQYF. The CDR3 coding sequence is TGCAGCGTTGAAGATCGGGAAGGAGTAAGCACAGATACGCAGTATTTT.

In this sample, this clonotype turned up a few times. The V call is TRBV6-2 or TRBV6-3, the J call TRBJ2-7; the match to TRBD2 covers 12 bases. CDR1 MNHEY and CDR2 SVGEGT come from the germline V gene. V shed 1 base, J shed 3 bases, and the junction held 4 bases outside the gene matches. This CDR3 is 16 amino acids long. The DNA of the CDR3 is TGTGCCAGCAGTTACTGGGGGACTAGCGGGTACTACGAGCAGTACTTC. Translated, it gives CASSYWGTSGYYEQYF.

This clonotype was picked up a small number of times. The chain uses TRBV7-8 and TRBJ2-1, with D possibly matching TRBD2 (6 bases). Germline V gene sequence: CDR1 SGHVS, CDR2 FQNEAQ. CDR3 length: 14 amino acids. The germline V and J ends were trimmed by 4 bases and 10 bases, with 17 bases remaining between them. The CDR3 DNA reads TGTGCCAGCAGCTCAGCGGTTGGTCGGGGGGAGCAGTTCTTC. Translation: CASSSAVGRGEQFF.

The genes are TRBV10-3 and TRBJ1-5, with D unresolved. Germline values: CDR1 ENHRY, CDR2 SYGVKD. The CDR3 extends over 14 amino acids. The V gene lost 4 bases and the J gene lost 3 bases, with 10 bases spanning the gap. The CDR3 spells CAISGGVHNQPQHF. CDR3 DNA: TGTGCCATCAGTGGCGGGGTCCACAATCAGCCCCAGCATTTT.

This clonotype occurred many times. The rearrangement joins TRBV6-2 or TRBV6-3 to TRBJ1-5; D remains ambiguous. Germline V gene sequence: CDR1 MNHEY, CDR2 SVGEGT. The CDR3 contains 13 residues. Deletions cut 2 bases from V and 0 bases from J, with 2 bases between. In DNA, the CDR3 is TGTGCCAGCAGTTACAGTAGCAATCAGCCCCAGCATTTT. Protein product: CASSYSSNQPQHF.

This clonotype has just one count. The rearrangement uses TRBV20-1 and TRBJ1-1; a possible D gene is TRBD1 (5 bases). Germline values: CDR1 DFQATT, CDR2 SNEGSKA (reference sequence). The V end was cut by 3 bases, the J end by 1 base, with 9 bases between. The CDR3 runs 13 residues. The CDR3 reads CSASRDRNTEAFF. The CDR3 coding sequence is TGCAGTGCTAGTCGAGACAGGAACACTGAAGCTTTCTTT.